This T cell receptor beta chain was sequenced in a study of T cells in Graves' hyperthyroidism and ophthalmopathy. Study background: The initial diagnosis was the point when peripheral blood was collected, ahead of any treatment.

This clonotype was observed many times. The antigen is not known. Findings of the study overall: Most clonotypes expanded in thyroid above 0.001 were likewise present in blood.

There are 19 residues in the CDR3. Germline loops: CDR1 MDHEN, CDR2 SYDVKM. V shed 6 bases and J shed 2 bases, with 26 bases lying between them. Uncontrolled infections, other autoimmune diseases, pregnancy or lactation led to exclusion of patients. Fresh peripheral blood, 9.5 to 10 ml of it, supplied the PBMCs. Researchers amplified the TCR beta CDR3 regions from RNA transcripts. A first-round RT-PCR of the TCR CDR3 used the HTBI primer set. A single record per CDR3 protein comes from TCRdb applying MiXCR to the multiplex PCR reads. The data show fewer than 650,000 distinct CDR3 sequences, approximately 15% seen once.

V is TRBV28 and J is TRBJ1-5, with a possible D match to TRBD1 (5 bases). The sequence came from a woman in her thirties or forties with Graves' hyperthyroidism. The material sequenced was blood. CDR3 DNA sequence: TGTGCCAGCAGGCAAACTGGACACCCCGAGATAAGGGGCAATCAGCCCCAGCATTTT. Amino acids: CASRQTGHPEIRGNQPQHF.